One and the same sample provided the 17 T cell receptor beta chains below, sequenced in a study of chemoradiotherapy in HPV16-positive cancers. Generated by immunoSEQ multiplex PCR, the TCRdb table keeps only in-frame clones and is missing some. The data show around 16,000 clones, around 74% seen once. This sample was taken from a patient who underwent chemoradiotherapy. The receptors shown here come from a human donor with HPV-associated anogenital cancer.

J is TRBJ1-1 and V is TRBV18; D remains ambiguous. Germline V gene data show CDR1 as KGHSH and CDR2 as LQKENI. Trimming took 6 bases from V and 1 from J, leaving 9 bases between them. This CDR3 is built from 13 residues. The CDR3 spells CASSPSPNTEAFF. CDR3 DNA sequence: TGTGCCAGCTCTCCGAGCCCGAACACTGAAGCTTTCTTT.

CDR3 loop: CAWALIGETGELFF. DNA for the CDR3: TGTGCCTGGGCTCTAATTGGGGAGACCGGGGAGCTGTTTTTT. The chain is built from TRBV30 and TRBJ2-2; D may be TRBD2 (5 bases). Trimming removed 5 bases from V and 5 bases from J, with 15 bases in between. CDR3 length equals 14 residues. The germline CDR1 and CDR2 sequences are GTSNPN and SVGIG (reference sequence).

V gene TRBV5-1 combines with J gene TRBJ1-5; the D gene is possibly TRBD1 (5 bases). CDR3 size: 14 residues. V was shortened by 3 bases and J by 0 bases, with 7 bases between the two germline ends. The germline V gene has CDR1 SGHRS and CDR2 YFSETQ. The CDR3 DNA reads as TGCGCCAGCAGCTGGGACGGTAGCAATCAGCCCCAGCATTTT. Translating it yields CASSWDGSNQPQHF. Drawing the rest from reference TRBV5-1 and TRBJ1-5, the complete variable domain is KAGVTQTPRYLIKTRGQQVTLSCSPISGHRSVSWYQQTPGQGLQFLFEYFSETQRNKGNFPGRFSGRQFSNSRSEMNVSTLELGDSALYLCASSWDGSNQPQHFGDGTRLSIL.

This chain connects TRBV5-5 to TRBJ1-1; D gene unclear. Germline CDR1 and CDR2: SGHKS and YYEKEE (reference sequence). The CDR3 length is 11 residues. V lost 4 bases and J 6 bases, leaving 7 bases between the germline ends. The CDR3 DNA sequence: TGTGCCAGCAGCCCGGACGCTGAAGCTTTCTTT. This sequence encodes CASSPDAEAFF.

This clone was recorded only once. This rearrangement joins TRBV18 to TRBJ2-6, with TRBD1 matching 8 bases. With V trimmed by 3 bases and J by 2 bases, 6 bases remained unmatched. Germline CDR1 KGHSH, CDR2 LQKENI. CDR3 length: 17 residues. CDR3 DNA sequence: TGTGCCAGCTCACCTGGACAGGGCTTGGCTGGGGCCAACGTCCTGACTTTC. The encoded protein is CASSPGQGLAGANVLTF.

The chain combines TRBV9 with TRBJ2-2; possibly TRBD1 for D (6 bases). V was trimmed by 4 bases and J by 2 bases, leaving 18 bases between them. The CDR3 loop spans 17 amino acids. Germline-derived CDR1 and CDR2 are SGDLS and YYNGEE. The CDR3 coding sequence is TGTGCCAGCAGCCCCCGATTTGGACAGTTAAACACCGGGGAGCTGTTTTTT. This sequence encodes CASSPRFGQLNTGELFF.

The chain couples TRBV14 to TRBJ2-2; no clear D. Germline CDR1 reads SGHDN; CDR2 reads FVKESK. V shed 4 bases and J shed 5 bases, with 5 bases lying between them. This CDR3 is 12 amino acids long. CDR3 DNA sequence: TGTGCCAGCAGCCGGGATACCGGGGAGCTGTTTTTT. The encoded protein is CASSRDTGELFF.

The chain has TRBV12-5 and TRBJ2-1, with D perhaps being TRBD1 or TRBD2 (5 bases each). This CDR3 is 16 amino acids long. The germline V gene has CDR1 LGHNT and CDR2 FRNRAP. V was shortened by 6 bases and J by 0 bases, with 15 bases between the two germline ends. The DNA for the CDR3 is TGTGCTAGTGGGCGTGAGAAGGGGAGCTCCTACAATGAGCAGTTCTTC. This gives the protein CASGREKGSSYNEQFF.

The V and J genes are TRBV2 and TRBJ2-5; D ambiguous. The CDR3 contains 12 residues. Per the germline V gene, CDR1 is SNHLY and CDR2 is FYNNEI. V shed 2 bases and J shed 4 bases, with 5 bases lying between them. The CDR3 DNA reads TGTGCCAGCAGTGAATTTCGAGAGACCCAGTACTTC. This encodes CASSEFRETQYF.

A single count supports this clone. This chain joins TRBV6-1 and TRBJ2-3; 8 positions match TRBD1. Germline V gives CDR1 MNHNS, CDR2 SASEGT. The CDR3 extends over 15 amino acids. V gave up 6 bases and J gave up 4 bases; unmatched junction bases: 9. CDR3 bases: TGTGCCAGCAGCGCACCAGGGGGCAGATCAGATACGCAGTATTTT. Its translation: CASSAPGGRSDTQYF.

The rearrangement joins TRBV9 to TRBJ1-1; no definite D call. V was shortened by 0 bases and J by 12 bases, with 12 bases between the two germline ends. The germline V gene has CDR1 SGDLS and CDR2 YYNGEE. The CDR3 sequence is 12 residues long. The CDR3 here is CASSVGAGRTFF. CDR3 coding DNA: TGTGCCAGCAGCGTAGGTGCGGGCAGGACTTTCTTT. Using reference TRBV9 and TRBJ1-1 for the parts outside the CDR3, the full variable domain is DSGVTQTPKHLITATGQRVTLRCSPRSGDLSVYWYQQSLDQGLQFLIQYYNGEERAKGNILERFSAQQFPDLHSELNLSSLELGDSALYFCASSVGAGRTFFGQGTRLTVV.

The CDR3 DNA reads as TGTGCCAGCTCCCAGACGGGGGGCACTGAAGCTTTCTTT. Translation gives CASSQTGGTEAFF. This chain joins TRBV18 and TRBJ1-1, with a possible D match to TRBD1 (5 bases). Germline-derived CDR1 and CDR2 are KGHSH and LQKENI. This CDR3 contains 13 residues. V gave up 6 bases and J gave up 4 bases, with 12 bases separating them.

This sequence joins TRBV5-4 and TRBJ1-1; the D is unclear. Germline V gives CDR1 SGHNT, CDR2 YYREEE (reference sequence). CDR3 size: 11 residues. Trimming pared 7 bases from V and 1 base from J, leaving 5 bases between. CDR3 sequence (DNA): TGTGCCAGCGGAGGGAACACTGAAGCTTTCTTT. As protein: CASGGNTEAFF.

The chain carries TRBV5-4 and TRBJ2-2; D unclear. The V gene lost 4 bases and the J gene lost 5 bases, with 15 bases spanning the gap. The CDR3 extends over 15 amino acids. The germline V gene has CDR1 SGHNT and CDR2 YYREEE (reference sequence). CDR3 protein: CASSPGPKRTGELFF. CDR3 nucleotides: TGTGCCAGCAGCCCCGGGCCGAAGAGGACCGGGGAGCTGTTTTTT.

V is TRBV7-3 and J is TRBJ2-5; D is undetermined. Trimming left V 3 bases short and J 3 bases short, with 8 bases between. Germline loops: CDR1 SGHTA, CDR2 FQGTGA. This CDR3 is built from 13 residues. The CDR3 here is CASSFTNKETQYF. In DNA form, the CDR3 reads TGTGCCAGCAGCTTTACAAACAAAGAGACCCAGTACTTC.

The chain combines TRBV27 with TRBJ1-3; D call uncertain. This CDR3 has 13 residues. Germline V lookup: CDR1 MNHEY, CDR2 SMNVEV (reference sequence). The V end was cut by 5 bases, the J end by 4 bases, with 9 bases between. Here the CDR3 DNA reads TGTGCCAGCAGTCCCTGGACGGGAAACACCATATATTTT. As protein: CASSPWTGNTIYF.

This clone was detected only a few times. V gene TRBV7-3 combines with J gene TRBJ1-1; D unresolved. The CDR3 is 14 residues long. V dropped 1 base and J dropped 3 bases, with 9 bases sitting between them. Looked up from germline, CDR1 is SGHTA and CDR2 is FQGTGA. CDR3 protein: CASSLISGDTEAFF. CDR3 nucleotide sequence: TGTGCCAGCAGCTTAATTTCTGGGGACACTGAAGCTTTCTTT.